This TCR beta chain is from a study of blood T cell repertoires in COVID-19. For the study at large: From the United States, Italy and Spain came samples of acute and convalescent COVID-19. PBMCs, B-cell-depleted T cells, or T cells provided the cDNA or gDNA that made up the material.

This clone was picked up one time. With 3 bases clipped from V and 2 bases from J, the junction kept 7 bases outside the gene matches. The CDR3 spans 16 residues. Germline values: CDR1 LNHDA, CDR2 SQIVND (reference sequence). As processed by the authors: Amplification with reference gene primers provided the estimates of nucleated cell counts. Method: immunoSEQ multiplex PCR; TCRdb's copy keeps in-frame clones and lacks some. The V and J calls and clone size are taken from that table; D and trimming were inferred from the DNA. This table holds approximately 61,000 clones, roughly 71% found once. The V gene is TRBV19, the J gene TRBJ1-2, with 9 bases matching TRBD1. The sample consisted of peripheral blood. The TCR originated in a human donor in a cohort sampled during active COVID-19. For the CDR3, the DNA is TGTGCCAGTAGTATTCTAGGACAGGGGCAAAACTATGGCTACACCTTC. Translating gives CASSILGQGQNYGYTF.